This T cell receptor beta chain was retrieved from a study of T cell responses to AZD1222 COVID-19 vaccine. CDR1 is LGHDT, CDR2 YNNKEL, per germline (reference sequence). V lost 1 base, J lost 5 bases, and 14 bases lay in between. The length of the CDR3 is 15 residues. Libraries were prepared by immunoSEQ multiplex PCR; TCRdb keeps only in-frame clonotypes and omits some of them. The table includes 100,000 to 150,000 clones, roughly 86% detected once. This sequence joins TRBV3-1 (or the pseudogene TRBV3-2) and TRBJ1-2, with a possible D match to TRBD1 (5 bases). The sequence derives from an adult in good health. The sequenced sample was peripheral blood, obtained on day 0 of AZD1222 vaccination. The CDR3 loop is CASSQAFPGGYGYTF. The CDR3 DNA follows: TGTGCCAGCAGCCAAGCGTTCCCCGGGGGATATGGCTACACCTTC.